The entry below gives a single T cell receptor (beta chain) sequence along with its context. Amplification of TCR beta CDR3 regions used RNA as the template. First-round RT-PCR with HTBI primers amplified the TCR CDR3 region. TCRdb itself ran the multiplex PCR reads through MiXCR, one entry per CDR3 protein. The table lists approximately 210,000 distinct CDR3 sequences, 17% of them singletons. This CDR3 region has 13 residues. Trimming pared 5 bases from V and 3 bases from J, leaving 11 bases between. CDR1 and CDR2 (germline): MNHNS, SASEGT. This sample is drawn from a study of T cells in Graves' hyperthyroidism and ophthalmopathy. Study context: Prior to any treatment, at the point of initial diagnosis, peripheral blood was collected.

Exclusion of a patient resulted from uncontrolled infection, other autoimmune disease, pregnancy or lactation. Fresh peripheral blood, 10 ml, was the source of the PBMCs. This clonotype was sampled from a man aged 50 or older with Graves' hyperthyroidism. Sequencing input: blood. The rearrangement uses TRBV6-1 and TRBJ2-7; D not certain. CDR3 DNA sequence: TGTGCCAGCAGTTCCATTGGGAACTACGAGCAGTACTTC. Its translation is CASSSIGNYEQYF.